One and the same sample provided the 6 T cell receptor beta chains below, sequenced in a study of shared clonotypes between healthy human individuals. Some clones are missing from TCRdb's copy, which holds only in-frame ones; the method was immunoSEQ multiplex PCR. Among roughly 2,000,000 clones listed, about 95% were seen once. Naive CD8 cells, CD45RO-negative and positively selected for CCR7, excluded terminally differentiated effector memory CD45RA+ cells. The sample comprised naive CD8+ T cells sorted from blood. The receptors come from a man between 18 and 35 years old in good health.

V and J are TRBV27 and TRBJ2-7; maybe TRBD2 (7 bases). Trimming stripped 5 bases from V and 7 bases from J, with 21 bases between. Germline V gives CDR1 MNHEY, CDR2 SMNVEV (reference sequence). This CDR3 is 15 amino acids long. CDR3 loop: CASSPYSGGEREQYF. In DNA form, the CDR3 reads TGTGCCAGCAGTCCCTATTCGGGGGGCGAGAGGGAGCAGTACTTC.

V and J are TRBV5-4 and TRBJ1-6; no clear D gene. The CDR3 totals 17 residues. The V gene lost 0 bases and the J gene lost 4 bases, with 14 bases spanning the gap. The germline V gene encodes CDR1 SGHNT and CDR2 YYREEE (reference sequence). CDR3 residues: CASSLAVGQPYNSPLHF. CDR3 coding DNA: TGTGCCAGCAGCTTGGCCGTTGGGCAGCCTTATAATTCACCCCTCCACTTT.

The chain links TRBV5-6 to TRBJ2-1; D is unclear. Trimming cost V 3 bases and J 4 bases, with 17 bases left between them. The CDR3 runs 16 residues. Germline V lookup: CDR1 SGHDT, CDR2 YYEEEE. The CDR3 region has the DNA TGTGCCAGCAGCTCGTCTAGGGCCCCTTTTTACAATGAGCAGTTCTTC. Translated, it gives CASSSSRAPFYNEQFF.

This chain connects TRBV7-8 to TRBJ1-4; D perhaps matches TRBD1 (6 bases). This CDR3 spans 14 amino acids. From germline, CDR1 is SGHVS and CDR2 FQNEAQ. The V end lost 8 bases, the J end lost 1 base, and 11 bases lay between the germline ends. CDR3 residues: CASSPQGTNEKLFF. Written as DNA, the CDR3 is TGTGCCAGCTCCCCACAGGGAACTAATGAAAAACTGTTTTTT. Using reference TRBV7-8 and TRBJ1-4 for the parts outside the CDR3, the full variable domain is GAGVSQSPRYKVAKRGQDVALRCDPISGHVSLFWYQQALGQGPEFLTYFQNEAQLDKSGLPSDRFFAERPEGSVSTLKIQRTQQEDSAVYLCASSPQGTNEKLFFGSGTQLSVL.

The rearrangement links TRBV4-1 to TRBJ1-2, with D unclear. There are 13 residues in the CDR3. The V end lost 1 base, the J end lost 4 bases, and 7 bases lay between the germline ends. Germline V gene data show CDR1 as MGHRA and CDR2 as YSYEKL. The CDR3: CASSQGRPYGYTF. CDR3 nucleotides: TGCGCCAGCAGCCAAGGCAGGCCCTATGGCTACACCTTC.

V and J are TRBV9 and TRBJ2-2; D might be TRBD1 (5 bases). The germline CDR1 and CDR2 sequences are SGDLS and YYNGEE. CDR3 length: 14 amino acids. V lost 0 bases to trimming and J lost 8 bases, with 11 bases between them. The CDR3 sequence: CASSVAGITGELFF. The CDR3 nucleotides read TGTGCCAGCAGCGTAGCAGGGATTACTGGGGAGCTGTTTTTT.